The present TCR beta chain was sequenced within a study of shared clonotypes between healthy human individuals. Per the germline V gene, CDR1 is SGHDN and CDR2 is FVKESK. The V and J ends lost 1 base and 6 bases, in that order; junction bases with no gene match: 8. The CDR3 consists of 16 residues. Profiled with immunoSEQ multiplex PCR; TCRdb holds only in-frame clones, not every one. The table has over a million clones, roughly 80% seen once. The chain couples TRBV14 to TRBJ2-3; 9 positions match TRBD2. This clonotype was sampled from a man between 18 and 29 years old in good health. Sample: memory CD4+ T cells sorted from blood. Subset: CD45RA-negative fraction. This CDR3 reads CASSQGLAGWVDTQYF. In DNA form, the CDR3 reads TGTGCCAGCAGCCAAGGGCTAGCGGGATGGGTGGATACGCAGTATTTT. Supplemented by reference TRBV14 and TRBJ2-3, the full variable domain reads EAGVTQFPSHSVIEKGQTVTLRCDPISGHDNLYWYRRVMGKEIKFLLHFVKESKQDESGMPNNRFLAERTGGTYSTLKVQPAELEDSGVYFCASSQGLAGWVDTQYFGPGTRLTVL.